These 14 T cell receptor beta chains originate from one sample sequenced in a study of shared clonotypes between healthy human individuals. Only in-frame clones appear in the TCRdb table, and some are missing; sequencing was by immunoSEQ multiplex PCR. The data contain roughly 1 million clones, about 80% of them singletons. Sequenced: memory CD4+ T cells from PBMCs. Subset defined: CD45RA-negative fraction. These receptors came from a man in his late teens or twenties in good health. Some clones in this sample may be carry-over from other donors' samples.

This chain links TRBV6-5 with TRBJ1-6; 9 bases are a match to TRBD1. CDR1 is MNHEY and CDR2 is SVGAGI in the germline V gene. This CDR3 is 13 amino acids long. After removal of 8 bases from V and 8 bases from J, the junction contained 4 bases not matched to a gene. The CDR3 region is CASRDRDDSPLHF. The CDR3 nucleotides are TGTGCCAGCCGGGACAGGGATGATTCACCCCTCCACTTT.

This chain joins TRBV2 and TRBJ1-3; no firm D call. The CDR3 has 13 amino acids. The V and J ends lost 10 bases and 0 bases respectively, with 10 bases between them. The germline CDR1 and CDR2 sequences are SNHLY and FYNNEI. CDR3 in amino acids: CATQYNSGNTIYF. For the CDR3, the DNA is TGTGCCACCCAGTACAACTCTGGAAACACCATATATTTT.

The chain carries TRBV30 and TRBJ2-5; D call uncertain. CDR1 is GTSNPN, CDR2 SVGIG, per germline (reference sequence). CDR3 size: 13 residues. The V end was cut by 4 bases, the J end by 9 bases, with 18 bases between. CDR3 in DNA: TGTGCCTGGACCCCAGCCCTTGGAAGCCCCCAGTACTTC. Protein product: CAWTPALGSPQYF.

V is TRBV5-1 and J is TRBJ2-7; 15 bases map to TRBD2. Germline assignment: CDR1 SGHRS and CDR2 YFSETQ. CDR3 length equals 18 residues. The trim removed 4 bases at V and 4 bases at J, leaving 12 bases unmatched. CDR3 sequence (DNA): TGCGCCAGCAGCCGGCCTTCTCCGGGACTAGCGGGAGGTTACGAGCAGTACTTC. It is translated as CASSRPSPGLAGGYEQYF.

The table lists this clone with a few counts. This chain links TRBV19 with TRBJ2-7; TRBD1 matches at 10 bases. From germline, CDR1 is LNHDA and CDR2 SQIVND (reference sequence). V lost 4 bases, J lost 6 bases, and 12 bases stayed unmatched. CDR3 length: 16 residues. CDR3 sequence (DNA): TGTGCCAGTAGTAAAAAACCGGGACAGGGGAGTCGCGAGCAGTACTTC. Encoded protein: CASSKKPGQGSREQYF.

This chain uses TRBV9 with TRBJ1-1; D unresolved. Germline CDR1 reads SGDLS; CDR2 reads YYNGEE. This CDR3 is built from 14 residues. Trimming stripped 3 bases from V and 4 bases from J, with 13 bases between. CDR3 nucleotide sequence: TGTGCCAGCAGCGCGGTTAGAGCCGTCACTGAAGCTTTCTTT. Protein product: CASSAVRAVTEAFF.

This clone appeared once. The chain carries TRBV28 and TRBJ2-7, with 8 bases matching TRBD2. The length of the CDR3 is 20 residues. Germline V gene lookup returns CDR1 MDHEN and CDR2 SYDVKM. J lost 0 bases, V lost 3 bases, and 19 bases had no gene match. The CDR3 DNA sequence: TGTGCCAGCAGTTTTGTTCTTAGGGTCGAACAGCGGGAGACCTCCTACGAGCAGTACTTC. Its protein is CASSFVLRVEQRETSYEQYF.

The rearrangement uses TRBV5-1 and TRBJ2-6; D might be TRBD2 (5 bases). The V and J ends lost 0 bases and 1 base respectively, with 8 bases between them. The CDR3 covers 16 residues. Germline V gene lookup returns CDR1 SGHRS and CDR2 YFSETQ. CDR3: CASSLAGMSGANVLTF. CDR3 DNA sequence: TGCGCCAGCAGCTTGGCCGGGATGTCTGGGGCCAACGTCCTGACTTTC.

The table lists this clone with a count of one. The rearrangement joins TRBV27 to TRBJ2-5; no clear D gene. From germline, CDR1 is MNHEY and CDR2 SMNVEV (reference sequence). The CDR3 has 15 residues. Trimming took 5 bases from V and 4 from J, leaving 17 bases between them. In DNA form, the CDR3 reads TGTGCCAGCAGTGCCTTCATCGGCGGCGGAGAGACCCAGTACTTC. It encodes CASSAFIGGGETQYF.

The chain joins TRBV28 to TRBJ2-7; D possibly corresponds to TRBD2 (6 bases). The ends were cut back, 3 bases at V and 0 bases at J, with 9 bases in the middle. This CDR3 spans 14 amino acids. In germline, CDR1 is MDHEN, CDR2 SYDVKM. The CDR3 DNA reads TGTGCCAGCAGTTTTAGCGGATTCTCCTACGAGCAGTACTTC. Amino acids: CASSFSGFSYEQYF.

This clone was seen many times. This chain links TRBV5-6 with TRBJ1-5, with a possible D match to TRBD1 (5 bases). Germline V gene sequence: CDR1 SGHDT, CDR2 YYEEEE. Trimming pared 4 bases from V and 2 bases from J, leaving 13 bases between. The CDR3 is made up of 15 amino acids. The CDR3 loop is CASSSTGPGNQPQHF. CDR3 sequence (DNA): TGTGCCAGCAGCAGCACAGGACCCGGCAATCAGCCCCAGCATTTT.

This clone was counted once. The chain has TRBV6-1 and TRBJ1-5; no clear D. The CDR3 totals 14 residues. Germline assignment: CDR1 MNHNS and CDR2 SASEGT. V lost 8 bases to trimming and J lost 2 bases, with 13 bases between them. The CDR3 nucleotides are TGTGCCAGCGGGTATCGGGTTGGCAATCAGCCCCAGCATTTT. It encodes CASGYRVGNQPQHF.

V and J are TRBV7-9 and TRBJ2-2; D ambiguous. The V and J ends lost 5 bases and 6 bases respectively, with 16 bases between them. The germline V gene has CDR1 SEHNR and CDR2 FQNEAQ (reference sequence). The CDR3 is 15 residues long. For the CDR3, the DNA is TGTGCCAGCAGCCACTTACGCCGAATGGCCGGGGAGCTGTTTTTT. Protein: CASSHLRRMAGELFF.

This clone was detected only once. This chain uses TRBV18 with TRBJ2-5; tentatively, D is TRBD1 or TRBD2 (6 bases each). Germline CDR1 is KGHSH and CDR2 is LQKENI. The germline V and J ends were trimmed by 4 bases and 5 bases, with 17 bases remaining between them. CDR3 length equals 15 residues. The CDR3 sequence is CASSRGAVGTETQYF. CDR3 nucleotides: TGTGCCAGCTCACGGGGGGCCGTAGGCACGGAGACCCAGTACTTC.